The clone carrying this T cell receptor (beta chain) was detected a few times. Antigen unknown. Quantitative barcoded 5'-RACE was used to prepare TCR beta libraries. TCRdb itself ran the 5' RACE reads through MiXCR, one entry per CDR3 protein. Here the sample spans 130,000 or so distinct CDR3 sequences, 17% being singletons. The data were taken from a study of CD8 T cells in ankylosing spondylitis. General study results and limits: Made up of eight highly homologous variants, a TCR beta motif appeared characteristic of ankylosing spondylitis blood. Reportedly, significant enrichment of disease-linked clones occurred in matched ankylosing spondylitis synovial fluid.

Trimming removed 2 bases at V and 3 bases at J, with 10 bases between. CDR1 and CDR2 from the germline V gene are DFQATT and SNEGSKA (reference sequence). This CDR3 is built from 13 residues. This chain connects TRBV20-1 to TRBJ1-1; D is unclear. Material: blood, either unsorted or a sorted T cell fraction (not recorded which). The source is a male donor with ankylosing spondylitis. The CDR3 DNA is TGCAGTGCTAGAAAGTATGGGGACACTGAAGCTTTCTTT. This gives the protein CSARKYGDTEAFF.